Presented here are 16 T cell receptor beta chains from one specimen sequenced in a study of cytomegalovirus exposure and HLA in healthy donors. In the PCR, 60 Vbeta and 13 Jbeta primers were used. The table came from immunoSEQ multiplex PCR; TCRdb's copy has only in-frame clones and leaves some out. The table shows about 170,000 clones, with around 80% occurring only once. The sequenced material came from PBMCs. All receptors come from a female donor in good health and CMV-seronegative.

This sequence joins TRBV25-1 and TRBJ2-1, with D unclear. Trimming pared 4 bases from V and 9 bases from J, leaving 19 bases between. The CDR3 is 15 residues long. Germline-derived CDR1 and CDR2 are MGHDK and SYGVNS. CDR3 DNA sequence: TGTGCCAGCAGTGTGCGGTACTCCGTCTGTAGTGAGCAGTTCTTC. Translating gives CASSVRYSVCSEQFF.

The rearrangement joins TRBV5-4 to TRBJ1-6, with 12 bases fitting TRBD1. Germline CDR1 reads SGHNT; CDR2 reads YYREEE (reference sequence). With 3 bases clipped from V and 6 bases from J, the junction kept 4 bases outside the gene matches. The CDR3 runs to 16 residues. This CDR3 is CASSSGQGAFNSPLHF. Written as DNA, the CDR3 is TGTGCCAGCAGCTCGGGACAGGGGGCGTTTAATTCACCCCTCCACTTT.

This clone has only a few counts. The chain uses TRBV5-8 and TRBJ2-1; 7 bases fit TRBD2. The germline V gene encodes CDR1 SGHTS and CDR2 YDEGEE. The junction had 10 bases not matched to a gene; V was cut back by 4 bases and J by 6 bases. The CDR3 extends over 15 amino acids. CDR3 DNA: TGTGCCAGCAGCAACGCCGGACTAGGCCGCAATGAGCAGTTCTTC. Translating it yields CASSNAGLGRNEQFF.

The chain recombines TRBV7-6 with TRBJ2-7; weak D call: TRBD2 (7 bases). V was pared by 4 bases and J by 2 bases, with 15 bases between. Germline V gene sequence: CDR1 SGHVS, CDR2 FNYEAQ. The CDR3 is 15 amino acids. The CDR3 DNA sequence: TGTGCCAGCAGCTCAGGGGCTAGCGGAACCTACGAGCAGTACTTC. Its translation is CASSSGASGTYEQYF.

Here the CDR3 reads CASSANGLAAKRGPFF. The CDR3 coding sequence is TGTGCCAGCAGTGCTAACGGACTAGCGGCAAAGAGGGGTCCGTTCTTC. The rearrangement links TRBV28 to TRBJ2-1; 10 bases match TRBD2. This CDR3 spans 16 amino acids. Losses at the gene ends were 5 bases for V and 15 bases for J; bases not matched to a gene: 19. Germline V gives CDR1 MDHEN, CDR2 SYDVKM.

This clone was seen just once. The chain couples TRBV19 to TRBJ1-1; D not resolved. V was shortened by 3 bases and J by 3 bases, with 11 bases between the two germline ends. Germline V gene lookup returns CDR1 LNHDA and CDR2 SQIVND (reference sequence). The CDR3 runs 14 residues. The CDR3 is CASSMGRSYTEAFF. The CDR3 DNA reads TGTGCCAGTAGTATGGGGAGGTCGTACACTGAAGCTTTCTTT.

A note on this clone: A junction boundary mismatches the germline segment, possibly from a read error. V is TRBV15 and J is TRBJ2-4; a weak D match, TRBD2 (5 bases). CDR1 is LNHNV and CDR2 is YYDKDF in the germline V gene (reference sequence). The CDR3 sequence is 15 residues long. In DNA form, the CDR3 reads TGTGCCACCAGCAGAGAAACTAGAGTCGAAAACAGTCAGTACTTC. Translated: CATSRETRVENSQYF. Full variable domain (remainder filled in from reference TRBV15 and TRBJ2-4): DAMVIQNPRYQVTQFGKPVTLSCSQTLNHNVMYWYQQKSSQAPKLLFHYYDKDFNNEADTPDNFQSRRPNTSFCFLDIRSPGLGDTAMYLCATSRETRVENSQYFGAGTRLSVL.

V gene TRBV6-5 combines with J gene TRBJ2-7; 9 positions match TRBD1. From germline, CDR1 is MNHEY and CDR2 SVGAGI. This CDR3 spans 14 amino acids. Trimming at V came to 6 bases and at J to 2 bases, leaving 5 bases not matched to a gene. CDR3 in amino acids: CASRSRDRAYEQYF. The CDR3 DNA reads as TGTGCCAGCAGAAGCCGGGACAGGGCCTACGAGCAGTACTTC.

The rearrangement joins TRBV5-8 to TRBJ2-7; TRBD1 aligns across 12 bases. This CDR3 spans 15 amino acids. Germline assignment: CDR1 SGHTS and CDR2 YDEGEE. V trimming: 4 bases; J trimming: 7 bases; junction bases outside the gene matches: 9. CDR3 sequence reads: CASSLGQGAVEEQYF. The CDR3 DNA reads TGTGCCAGCAGCCTGGGACAGGGGGCTGTTGAAGAGCAGTACTTC.

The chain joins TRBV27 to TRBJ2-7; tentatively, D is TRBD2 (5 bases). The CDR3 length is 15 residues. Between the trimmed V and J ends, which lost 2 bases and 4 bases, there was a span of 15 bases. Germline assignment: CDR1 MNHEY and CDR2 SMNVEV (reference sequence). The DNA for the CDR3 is TGTGCCAGCAGTTTAAATGAGGGCCCCATGTACGAGCAGTACTTC. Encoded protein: CASSLNEGPMYEQYF.

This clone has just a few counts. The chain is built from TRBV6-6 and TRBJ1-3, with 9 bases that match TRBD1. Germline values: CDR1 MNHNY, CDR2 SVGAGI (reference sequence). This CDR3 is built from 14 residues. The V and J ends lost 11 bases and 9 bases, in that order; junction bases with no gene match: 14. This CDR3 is CAASGQGDAGTIYF. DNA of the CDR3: TGTGCCGCCTCGGGACAGGGAGATGCTGGCACCATATATTTT.

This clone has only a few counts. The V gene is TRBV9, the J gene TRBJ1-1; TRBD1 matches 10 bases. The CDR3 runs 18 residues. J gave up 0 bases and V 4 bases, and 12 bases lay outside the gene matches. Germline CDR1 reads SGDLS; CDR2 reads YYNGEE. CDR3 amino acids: CASSPRRQGANLNTEAFF. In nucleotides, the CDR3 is TGTGCCAGCAGCCCCCGTCGACAGGGGGCGAATCTGAACACTGAAGCTTTCTTT. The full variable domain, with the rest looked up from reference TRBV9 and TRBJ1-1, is DSGVTQTPKHLITATGQRVTLRCSPRSGDLSVYWYQQSLDQGLQFLIQYYNGEERAKGNILERFSAQQFPDLHSELNLSSLELGDSALYFCASSPRRQGANLNTEAFFGQGTRLTVV.

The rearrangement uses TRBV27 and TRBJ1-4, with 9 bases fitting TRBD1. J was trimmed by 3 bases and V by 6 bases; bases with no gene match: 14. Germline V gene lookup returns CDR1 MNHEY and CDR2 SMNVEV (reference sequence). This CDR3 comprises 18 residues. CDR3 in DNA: TGTGCCAGCAGGCCCACGCCCGGGACAGGGAGGTCTAATGAAAAACTGTTTTTT. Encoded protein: CASRPTPGTGRSNEKLFF.

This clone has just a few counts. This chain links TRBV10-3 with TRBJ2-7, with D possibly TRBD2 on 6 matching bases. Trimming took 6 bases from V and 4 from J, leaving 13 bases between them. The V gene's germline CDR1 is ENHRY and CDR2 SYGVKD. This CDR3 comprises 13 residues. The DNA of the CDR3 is TGTGCCATCAGCCGCCGACTAGAATACGAGCAGTACTTC. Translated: CAISRRLEYEQYF.

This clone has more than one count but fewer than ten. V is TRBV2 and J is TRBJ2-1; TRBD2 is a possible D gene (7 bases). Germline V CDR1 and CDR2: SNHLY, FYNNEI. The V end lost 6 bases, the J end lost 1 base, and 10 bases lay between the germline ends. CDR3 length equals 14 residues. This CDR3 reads CASRGGGSYNEQFF. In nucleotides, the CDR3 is TGTGCCAGCAGAGGGGGGGGATCCTACAATGAGCAGTTCTTC.

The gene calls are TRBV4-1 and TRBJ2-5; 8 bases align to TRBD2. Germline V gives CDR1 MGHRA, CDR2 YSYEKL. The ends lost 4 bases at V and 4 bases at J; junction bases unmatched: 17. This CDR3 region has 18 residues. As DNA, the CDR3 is TGCGCCAGCAGCCTTACGGGACGCGGGGGGATCTCGGGAGAGACCCAGTACTTC. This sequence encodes CASSLTGRGGISGETQYF.